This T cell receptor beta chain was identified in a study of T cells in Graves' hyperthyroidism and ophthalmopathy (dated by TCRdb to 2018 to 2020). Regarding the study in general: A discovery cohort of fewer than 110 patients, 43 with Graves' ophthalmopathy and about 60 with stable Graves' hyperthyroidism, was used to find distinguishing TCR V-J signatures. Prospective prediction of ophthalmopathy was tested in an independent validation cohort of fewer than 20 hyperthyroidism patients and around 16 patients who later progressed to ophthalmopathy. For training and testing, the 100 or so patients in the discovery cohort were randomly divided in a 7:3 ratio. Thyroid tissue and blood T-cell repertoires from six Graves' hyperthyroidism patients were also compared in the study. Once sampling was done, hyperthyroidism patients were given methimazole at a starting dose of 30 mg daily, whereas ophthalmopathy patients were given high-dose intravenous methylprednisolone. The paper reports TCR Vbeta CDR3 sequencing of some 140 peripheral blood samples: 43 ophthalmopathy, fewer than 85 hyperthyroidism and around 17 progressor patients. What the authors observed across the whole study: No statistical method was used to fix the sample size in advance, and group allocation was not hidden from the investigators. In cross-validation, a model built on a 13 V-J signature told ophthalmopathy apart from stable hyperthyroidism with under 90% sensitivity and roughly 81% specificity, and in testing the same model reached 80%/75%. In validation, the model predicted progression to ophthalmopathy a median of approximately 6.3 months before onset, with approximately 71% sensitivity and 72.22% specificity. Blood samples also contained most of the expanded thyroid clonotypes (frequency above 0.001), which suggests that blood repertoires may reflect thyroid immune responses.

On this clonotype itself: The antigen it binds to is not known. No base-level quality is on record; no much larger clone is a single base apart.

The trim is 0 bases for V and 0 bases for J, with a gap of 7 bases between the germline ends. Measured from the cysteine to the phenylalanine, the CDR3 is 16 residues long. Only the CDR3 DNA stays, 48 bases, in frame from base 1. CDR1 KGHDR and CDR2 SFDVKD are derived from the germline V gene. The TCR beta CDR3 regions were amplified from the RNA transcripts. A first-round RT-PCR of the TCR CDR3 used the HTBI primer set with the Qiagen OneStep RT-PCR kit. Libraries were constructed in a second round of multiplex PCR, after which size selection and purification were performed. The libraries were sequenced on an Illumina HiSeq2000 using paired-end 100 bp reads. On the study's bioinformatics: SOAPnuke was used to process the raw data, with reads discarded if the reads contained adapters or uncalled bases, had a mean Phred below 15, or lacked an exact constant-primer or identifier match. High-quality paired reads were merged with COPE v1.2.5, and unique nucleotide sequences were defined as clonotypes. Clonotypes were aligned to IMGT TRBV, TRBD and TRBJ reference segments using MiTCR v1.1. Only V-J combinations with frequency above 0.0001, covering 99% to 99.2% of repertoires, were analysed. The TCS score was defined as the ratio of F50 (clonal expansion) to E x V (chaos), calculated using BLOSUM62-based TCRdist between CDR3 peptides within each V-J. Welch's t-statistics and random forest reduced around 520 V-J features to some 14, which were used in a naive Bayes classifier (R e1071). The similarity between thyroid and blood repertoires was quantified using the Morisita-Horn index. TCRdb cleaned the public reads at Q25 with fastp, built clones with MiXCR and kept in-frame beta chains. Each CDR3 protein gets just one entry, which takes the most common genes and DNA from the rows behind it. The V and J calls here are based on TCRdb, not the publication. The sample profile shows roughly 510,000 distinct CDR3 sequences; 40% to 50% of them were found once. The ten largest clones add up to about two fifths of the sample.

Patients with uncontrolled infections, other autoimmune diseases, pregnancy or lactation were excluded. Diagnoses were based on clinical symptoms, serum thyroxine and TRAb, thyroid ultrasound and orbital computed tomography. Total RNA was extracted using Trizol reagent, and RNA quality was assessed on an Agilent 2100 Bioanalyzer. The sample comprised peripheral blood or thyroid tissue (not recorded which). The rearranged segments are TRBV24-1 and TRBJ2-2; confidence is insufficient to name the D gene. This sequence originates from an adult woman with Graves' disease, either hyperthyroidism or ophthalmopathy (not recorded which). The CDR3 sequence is CATSDLGRPNTGELFF. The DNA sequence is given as TGTGCCACCAGTGATTTGGGCAGACCGAACACCGGGGAGCTGTTTTTT.